A single sample gave rise to the 7 T cell receptor beta chains below, sequenced in a study of shared T cell receptors in the human thymus. Assay: immunoSEQ multiplex PCR; the TCRdb copy retains only in-frame clones and omits some. The profile shows approximately 580,000 clones, around 78% of them singletons. This sample also belongs to another study, concerning human thymus T cells.

The sequenced sample consisted of thymocytes. These receptor sequences come from a boy under three years old with a congenital heart defect.

This clone was seen only a few times. This sequence joins TRBV5-1 and TRBJ2-3; 10 bases are a match to TRBD1. CDR1 is SGHRS and CDR2 is YFSETQ in the germline V gene. The CDR3 sequence is 15 residues long. The junction had 3 bases not matched to a gene; V was cut back by 0 bases and J by 5 bases. The DNA of the CDR3 is TGCGCCAGCAGCTTGGGGGGGACAGGGGTAGATACGCAGTATTTT. Translated, it gives CASSLGGTGVDTQYF.

J is TRBJ2-2 and V is TRBV25-1; TRBD2 aligns across 8 bases. Losses at the gene ends were 1 base for V and 0 bases for J; bases not matched to a gene: 1. CDR1 is MGHDK, CDR2 SYGVNS, per germline. The CDR3 is 16 residues long. Written as DNA, the CDR3 is TGTGCCAGCAGTGAATTGGGACTAGCGAACACCGGGGAGCTGTTTTTT. This translates into CASSELGLANTGELFF.

This sequence joins TRBV6-1 and TRBJ2-5; 12 nucleotides line up with TRBD2. V shed 1 base, J shed 0 bases, and the junction held 12 bases outside the gene matches. The CDR3 length is 20 residues. CDR1 and CDR2 (germline): MNHNS, SASEGT. This CDR3 reads CASSEGGASGRALYQETQYF. For the CDR3, the DNA is TGTGCCAGCAGTGAAGGGGGGGCTAGCGGGAGGGCCTTGTACCAAGAGACCCAGTACTTC.

This chain connects TRBV13 to TRBJ2-3, with 12 bases aligning to TRBD2. CDR1 is PRHDT and CDR2 is FYEKMQ in the germline V gene (reference sequence). The junction had 10 bases not matched to a gene; V was cut back by 5 bases and J by 4 bases. CDR3 length: 17 residues. CDR3 loop: CASSPVLAGGWADTQYF. The CDR3 DNA sequence: TGTGCCAGCAGCCCCGTCCTAGCGGGAGGGTGGGCAGATACGCAGTATTTT. Combining the CDR3 with reference TRBV13 and TRBJ2-3 gives the whole variable domain AAGVIQSPRHLIKEKRETATLKCYPIPRHDTVYWYQQGPGQDPQFLISFYEKMQSDKGSIPDRFSAQQFSDYHSELNMSSLELGDSALYFCASSPVLAGGWADTQYFGPGTRLTVL.

V gene TRBV4-3 combines with J gene TRBJ2-1; possibly TRBD2 for D (6 bases). From germline, CDR1 is LGHNA and CDR2 YSLEER. Trimming shortened V by 0 bases and J by 10 bases, and 25 bases separated the two germline ends. The CDR3 is 18 residues long. CDR3 region: CASSQEESPASAVREQFF. CDR3 bases: TGCGCCAGCAGCCAAGAAGAGAGTCCGGCTAGCGCTGTTAGGGAGCAGTTCTTC.

This chain connects TRBV5-6 to TRBJ1-2; D is undetermined. Looked up from germline, CDR1 is SGHDT and CDR2 is YYEEEE. There are 16 residues in the CDR3. Deletions cut 0 bases from V and 4 bases from J, with 16 bases between. DNA of the CDR3: TGTGCCAGCAGCTTGGCCAAATTCTACGAGGGCTATGGCTACACCTTC. It translates to CASSLAKFYEGYGYTF.

As DNA, the CDR3 is TGTGCCAGCAGTTGTGGGGGAGCGACAGGCGGCTCCTATAATTCACCCCTCCACTTT. Translating gives CASSCGGATGGSYNSPLHF. The rearrangement joins TRBV28 to TRBJ1-6, with D possibly TRBD1 on 6 matching bases. The V end was cut by 4 bases, the J end by 0 bases, with 19 bases between. This CDR3 contains 19 residues. Germline V gives CDR1 MDHEN, CDR2 SYDVKM. Variable domain in full (rest from reference TRBV28 and TRBJ1-6): DVKVTQSSRYLVKRTGEKVFLECVQDMDHENMFWYRQDPGLGLRLIYFSYDVKMKEKGDIPEGYSVSREKKERFSLILESASTNQTSMYLCASSCGGATGGSYNSPLHFGNGTRLTVT.